Shown below are 32 T cell receptor beta chains from a single sample sequenced in a study of CD8 T cells in Susac syndrome. Random hexamers were used to reverse transcribe the RNA input (roughly 0.5 to 1 ug). MiXCR was run by TCRdb on the immunoSEQ multiplex PCR reads, yielding one entry per CDR3 protein. This table holds about 130,000 distinct CDR3 sequences, around 90% found once. The sequenced material came from CD8+ T cells from PBMCs. The source is a human donor with multiple sclerosis.

The chain joins TRBV6-5 to TRBJ2-7, with TRBD2 matching over 8 bases. The germline V gene has CDR1 MNHEY and CDR2 SVGAGI. This CDR3 spans 15 amino acids. V was pared by 6 bases and J by 1 base, with 8 bases of the junction left unmatched. The CDR3 sequence: CASSLTSGQSYEQYF. As DNA, the CDR3 is TGTGCCAGCAGCTTAACTAGCGGCCAATCCTACGAGCAGTACTTC.

This chain links TRBV2 with TRBJ1-2, with D hard to call. The CDR3 contains 13 residues. Germline CDR1 SNHLY, CDR2 FYNNEI. The V end lost 1 base, the J end lost 3 bases, and 6 bases lay between the germline ends. CDR3 amino acids: CASSEDTYYGYTF. CDR3 bases: TGTGCCAGCAGTGAAGACACTTACTATGGCTACACCTTC.

This sequence joins TRBV3-1 and TRBJ2-1, with 10 bases matching TRBD2. Looked up from germline, CDR1 is LGHDT and CDR2 is YNNKEL (reference sequence). V dropped 2 bases and J dropped 8; count of bases not matched to a gene: 12. This CDR3 spans 17 amino acids. CDR3 in amino acids: CASSQSSSGRITYEQFF. The DNA for the CDR3 is TGTGCCAGCAGCCAATCTTCTAGCGGGAGAATTACCTATGAGCAGTTCTTC.

The rearrangement links TRBV7-9 to TRBJ2-7, with D maybe TRBD1 (5 bases). This CDR3 comprises 12 residues. From germline, CDR1 is SEHNR and CDR2 FQNEAQ (reference sequence). Trimming removed 8 bases from V and 5 bases from J, with 13 bases in between. Written as DNA, the CDR3 is TGTGCCAGCGATTCGGCAGGGAACGAGCAGTACTTC. This gives the protein CASDSAGNEQYF.

Written as DNA, the CDR3 is TGTGCCAGTACTATCGGTGCGGGGAACACTGAAGCTTTCTTT. This codes for CASTIGAGNTEAFF. V usage is TRBV19 and J usage is TRBJ1-1; no reliable D call. There are 14 residues in the CDR3. V lost 7 bases, J lost 1 base, and 13 bases lay in between. Germline values: CDR1 LNHDA, CDR2 SQIVND (reference sequence).

This sequence joins TRBV12-3 or TRBV12-4 and TRBJ1-1, with D possibly TRBD1 on 5 matching bases. The CDR3 covers 16 residues. Trimming shortened V by 5 bases and J by 11 bases, and 27 bases separated the two germline ends. The CDR3 loop is CASSPFTGGGAVEAFF. In DNA, the CDR3 is TGTGCCAGCAGTCCCTTTACCGGGGGAGGGGCCGTTGAGGCTTTCTTT.

V gene TRBV12-3 or TRBV12-4 combines with J gene TRBJ1-1, with a weak D call TRBD1 (5 bases). The CDR3 consists of 15 residues. V dropped 2 bases and J dropped 6 bases, with 16 bases sitting between them. CDR3 residues: CASSLTQGFDAEAFF. The CDR3 nucleotides read TGTGCCAGCAGTTTAACGCAGGGATTCGATGCTGAAGCTTTCTTT.

The chain carries TRBV10-3 and TRBJ2-7, with no clear D. CDR1 is ENHRY, CDR2 SYGVKD, per germline. Trimming pared 6 bases from V and 7 bases from J, leaving 16 bases between. The length of the CDR3 is 13 residues. For the CDR3, the DNA is TGTGCCATCAGGAACACATCTGGGCTAGAGCAGTACTTC. Its protein is CAIRNTSGLEQYF.

The chain links TRBV9 to TRBJ1-2; the D is unclear. Germline V gives CDR1 SGDLS, CDR2 YYNGEE. Deletions cut 6 bases from V and 13 bases from J, with 7 bases between. The CDR3 covers 8 residues. Here the CDR3 DNA reads TGTGCCAGCAACCCGGCCACCTTC. This gives the protein CASNPATF. Drawing the rest from reference TRBV9 and TRBJ1-2, the complete variable domain is DSGVTQTPKHLITATGQRVTLRCSPRSGDLSVYWYQQSLDQGLQFLIQYYNGEERAKGNILERFSAQQFPDLHSELNLSSLELGDSALYFCASNPATFGSGTRLTVV.

The V and J genes are TRBV20-1 and TRBJ2-3; D possibly corresponds to TRBD2 (5 bases). Trimming left V 3 bases short and J 10 bases short, with 17 bases between. The CDR3 consists of 13 residues. CDR1 is DFQATT and CDR2 is SNEGSKA in the germline V gene (reference sequence). CDR3 loop: CSASASLEEAQYF. The CDR3 region has the DNA TGCAGTGCTAGTGCAAGTCTAGAGGAGGCGCAGTATTTT.

The chain uses TRBV7-9 and TRBJ2-3; D remains ambiguous. This CDR3 region has 15 residues. From germline, CDR1 is SEHNR and CDR2 FQNEAQ (reference sequence). V shed 5 bases and J shed 1 base, with 13 bases lying between them. The CDR3 DNA sequence: TGTGCCAGCAGCCCCCGTCCGTCTGGCACAGATACGCAGTATTTT. Its protein product is CASSPRPSGTDTQYF.

V and J are TRBV27 and TRBJ2-5; the match to TRBD2 covers 8 bases. Per the germline V gene, CDR1 is MNHEY and CDR2 is SMNVEV (reference sequence). V dropped 5 bases and J dropped 5; count of bases not matched to a gene: 10. The length of the CDR3 is 15 residues. The CDR3 spells CASSPLAVRTETQYF. The CDR3 DNA reads TGTGCCAGCAGTCCACTAGCGGTCAGGACTGAGACCCAGTACTTC.

The chain employs TRBV6-5 and TRBJ2-1; 10 bases map to TRBD1. Germline CDR1 MNHEY, CDR2 SVGAGI. With V trimmed by 0 bases and J by 6 bases, 5 bases remained unmatched. The CDR3 runs 16 residues. As DNA, the CDR3 is TGTGCCAGCAGTTACTCAGACAGGGGGCCTTCCAATGAGCAGTTCTTC. Translated: CASSYSDRGPSNEQFF.

The CDR3 region is CASSYSWGGENEQYF. The CDR3 coding sequence is TGTGCCAGCAGTTACTCGTGGGGAGGAGAAAACGAGCAGTACTTC. The chain employs TRBV6-5 and TRBJ2-7; weak D call: TRBD2 (6 bases). V shed 0 bases and J shed 5 bases, with 14 bases lying between them. This CDR3 contains 15 residues. Looked up from germline, CDR1 is MNHEY and CDR2 is SVGAGI.

The chain links TRBV12-3 or TRBV12-4 to TRBJ2-3; no definite D call. Trimming took 10 bases from V and 6 from J, leaving 17 bases between them. The CDR3 covers 13 residues. CDR3 protein: CATMKVIGDTQYF. DNA of the CDR3: TGTGCCACCATGAAGGTGATCGGCGATACGCAGTATTTT.

The chain employs TRBV27 and TRBJ2-7, with 11 bases aligning to TRBD2. V shed 2 bases, J shed 6 bases, and the junction held 3 bases outside the gene matches. The CDR3 has 14 amino acids. In germline, CDR1 is MNHEY, CDR2 SMNVEV (reference sequence). The CDR3 DNA reads TGTGCCAGCAGTTTAACTAGCGGGAGAAGCGAGCAGTACTTC. Its translation is CASSLTSGRSEQYF.

The rearrangement joins TRBV4-1 to TRBJ1-2, with D unresolved. Between the trimmed V and J ends, which lost 0 bases and 8 bases, there was a span of 10 bases. CDR1 is MGHRA, CDR2 YSYEKL, per germline. The CDR3 consists of 13 residues. The CDR3, as DNA: TGCGCCAGCAGCCAAGACAGGCAATTCGGCTACACCTTC. It translates to CASSQDRQFGYTF.

V gene TRBV9 combines with J gene TRBJ2-7, with 8 bases lining up with TRBD2. The germline V gene encodes CDR1 SGDLS and CDR2 YYNGEE. CDR3 length equals 15 residues. V gave up 0 bases and J gave up 5 bases; unmatched junction bases: 7. DNA of the CDR3: TGTGCCAGCAGCGTAGGGACTAGCCCATCGGACGAGCAGTACTTC. It codes for CASSVGTSPSDEQYF.

The chain has TRBV13 and TRBJ2-5; 8 bases are a match to TRBD2. The CDR3 has 18 amino acids. The V segment lost 3 bases and the J segment 3 bases; nucleotides outside the gene matches: 15. From germline, CDR1 is PRHDT and CDR2 FYEKMQ (reference sequence). CDR3 coding DNA: TGTGCCAGCAGCTTTTTCCTAGGGGAAGCGGGAGATAAAGAGACCCAGTACTTC. Its translation is CASSFFLGEAGDKETQYF.

The V and J genes are TRBV6-5 and TRBJ2-5; D possibly corresponds to TRBD1 (5 bases). Germline assignment: CDR1 MNHEY and CDR2 SVGAGI. The V end lost 6 bases, the J end lost 0 bases, and 8 bases lay between the germline ends. CDR3 length: 13 residues. CDR3 DNA: TGTGCCAGCAGCCCAGGGTACCAAGAGACCCAGTACTTC. Protein: CASSPGYQETQYF.

The chain links TRBV12-3 or TRBV12-4 to TRBJ1-1, with D hard to call. Deletions cut 7 bases from V and 4 bases from J, with 16 bases between. The CDR3 totals 14 residues. The CDR3 nucleotides are TGTGCCAGCATCTTTTCAGCGGCTAGCACTGAAGCTTTCTTT. Translation: CASIFSAASTEAFF.

The chain carries TRBV12-3 or TRBV12-4 and TRBJ2-4; 7 bases line up with TRBD1. Unmatched junction bases numbered 6, after V lost 11 bases and J lost 5 bases. This CDR3 comprises 12 residues. CDR3 DNA: TGTGCCTGCCGGGACAGTCAAAACATTCAGTACTTC. This gives the protein CACRDSQNIQYF.

The rearrangement uses TRBV4-2 and TRBJ1-5; 8 nucleotides match TRBD1. Germline V CDR1 and CDR2: LGHNA, YNFKEQ. V lost 11 bases to trimming and J lost 9 bases; unmatched junction nucleotides: 9. The CDR3 runs 12 residues. The CDR3 spells CASGQDSGPQHF. The DNA of the CDR3 is TGTGCCTCGGGACAGGACAGTGGGCCCCAGCATTTT.

The V call is TRBV14, the J call TRBJ2-1; maybe TRBD1 (6 bases). Looked up from germline, CDR1 is SGHDN and CDR2 is FVKESK. Trimming removed 1 base at V and 5 bases at J, with 18 bases between. The CDR3 has 17 amino acids. In DNA form, the CDR3 reads TGTGCCAGCAGCCAAGCAAGGGCCGGGACACGTAACAATGAGCAGTTCTTC. Translating it yields CASSQARAGTRNNEQFF.

The J gene is TRBJ2-1, the V gene TRBV11-2, with 12 nucleotides matching TRBD2. After removal of 5 bases from V and 7 bases from J, the junction contained 6 bases not matched to a gene. CDR3 length: 15 amino acids. Germline lookup yields CDR1 SGHAT and CDR2 FQNNGV. CDR3 in amino acids: CASSILAGGGNEQFF. In DNA, the CDR3 is TGTGCCAGCAGCATACTAGCGGGAGGAGGGAATGAGCAGTTCTTC. Looking up the rest from reference TRBV11-2 and TRBJ2-1 gives the full variable domain: EAGVAQSPRYKIIEKRQSVAFWCNPISGHATLYWYQQILGQGPKLLIQFQNNGVVDDSQLPKDRFSAERLKGVDSTLKIQPAKLEDSAVYLCASSILAGGGNEQFFGPGTRLTVL.

The CDR3 DNA sequence: TGTGCCAGCAGCTACGGGACGGGAGAAGCTTTCTTT. Protein product: CASSYGTGEAFF. The V and J genes are TRBV13 and TRBJ1-1; possible D gene TRBD1, 5 bases. The CDR3 runs 12 residues. Trimming stripped 4 bases from V and 8 bases from J, with 11 bases between. Germline-derived CDR1 and CDR2 are PRHDT and FYEKMQ (reference sequence). Filled out from reference TRBV13 and TRBJ1-1, the complete variable domain reads AAGVIQSPRHLIKEKRETATLKCYPIPRHDTVYWYQQGPGQDPQFLISFYEKMQSDKGSIPDRFSAQQFSDYHSELNMSSLELGDSALYFCASSYGTGEAFFGQGTRLTVV.

This chain connects TRBV5-1 to TRBJ2-7, with D perhaps matching TRBD2 (7 bases). V lost 0 bases and J lost 0, with 10 bases in between. The CDR3 has 15 amino acids. The germline CDR1 and CDR2 sequences are SGHRS and YFSETQ. DNA of the CDR3: TGCGCCAGCAGCTTGGAGGGGGAGGGCTCCTACGAGCAGTACTTC. Protein sequence: CASSLEGEGSYEQYF.

This chain uses TRBV19 with TRBJ1-5; no clear D gene. Germline V gives CDR1 LNHDA, CDR2 SQIVND (reference sequence). The CDR3 has 13 residues. Trimming took 4 bases from V and 0 from J, leaving 4 bases between them. The DNA for the CDR3 is TGTGCCAGTAGTACGAATAGCAATCAGCCCCAGCATTTT. This sequence encodes CASSTNSNQPQHF.

The genes are TRBV20-1 and TRBJ2-7; no firm D call. Germline loops: CDR1 DFQATT, CDR2 SNEGSKA (reference sequence). The CDR3 runs 12 residues. Deletions cut 2 bases from V and 2 bases from J, with 7 bases between. This CDR3 is CSARPMAYEQYF. The CDR3 DNA follows: TGCAGTGCTAGACCCATGGCCTACGAGCAGTACTTC.

J is TRBJ2-3 and V is TRBV6-2 or TRBV6-3; TRBD2 is a possible D gene (6 bases). CDR1 MNHEY and CDR2 SVGEGT come from the germline V gene. Trimming stripped 2 bases from V and 4 bases from J, with 10 bases between. This CDR3 is 14 amino acids long. The CDR3, as DNA: TGTGCCAGCAGTTACGGGACTCTCGCAGATACGCAGTATTTT. Its protein is CASSYGTLADTQYF.

The chain has TRBV3-1 and TRBJ1-2, with unresolved D. V shed 0 bases and J shed 2 bases, with 10 bases lying between them. Germline-derived CDR1 and CDR2 are LGHDT and YNNKEL (reference sequence). The CDR3 sequence is 15 residues long. CDR3 protein: CASSQDGGVNYGYTF. CDR3 DNA: TGTGCCAGCAGCCAAGATGGTGGGGTGAACTATGGCTACACCTTC.

The rearrangement joins TRBV6-5 to TRBJ2-1; either TRBD1 or TRBD2 may supply D (5 bases each). V shed 6 bases and J shed 7 bases, with 16 bases lying between them. CDR1 and CDR2 (germline): MNHEY, SVGAGI. This CDR3 region has 14 residues. The CDR3 nucleotides are TGTGCCAGCAGCCCCCGGGGCCCTAGTAATGAGCAGTTCTTC. Translation gives CASSPRGPSNEQFF.